Following are 21 T cell receptor beta chains from one sample sequenced in a study of response to subunit inactivated influenza vaccine (dated by TCRdb to between 2017 and 2018). The protocol used for the library was RT-PCR. The sequencing machine was an Illumina HiSeq 2500. TCRdb cleaned the public reads at Q25 with fastp, built clones with MiXCR and kept in-frame beta chains. Rows with one shared CDR3 protein collapse into an entry with the most common genes and DNA. The sample records under 550,000 distinct CDR3 sequences, more than 7% of which are singletons. The ten largest clones take up around 13% of the sample. Sequencing was performed on PBMCs from blood, taken about 24 months after vaccination. The receptors derive from a man aged 45 to 75 who received an inactivated influenza vaccine. Donor details come from another sample of the same person, matched by shared clones.

The chain combines TRBV6-5 with TRBJ1-2, with 11 bases aligning to TRBD1. This CDR3 is built from 15 residues. The V gene end was trimmed by 0 bases and the J gene end by 3 bases; junction bases not matched to a gene: 0. CDR1 is MNHEY, CDR2 SVGAGI, per germline. The CDR3 DNA reads as TGTGCCAGCAGTTACTCGGGACAGGGGGACTATGGCTACACCTTC. It yields the protein CASSYSGQGDYGYTF.

This clonotype has just a few counts. The rearrangement uses TRBV12-3 or TRBV12-4 and TRBJ2-1; 10 bases are a match to TRBD1. The CDR3 extends over 14 amino acids. Unmatched junction bases numbered 7, after V lost 6 bases and J lost 8 bases. The CDR3 DNA is TGTGCCAGCAGCCTTCGGACAGGGGGGGATGAGCAGTTCTTC. Translating gives CASSLRTGGDEQFF.

This clonotype appeared a few times. This sequence joins TRBV11-2 and TRBJ2-2; D not certain. The CDR3 has 13 residues. Trimming pared 2 bases from V and 7 bases from J, leaving 8 bases between. Looked up from germline, CDR1 is SGHAT and CDR2 is FQNNGV. CDR3 bases: TGTGCCAGCAGCTTAACACGAGGCGGGGAGCTGTTTTTT. This gives the protein CASSLTRGGELFF.

The chain has TRBV10-3 and TRBJ1-1; D uncertain. Per the germline V gene, CDR1 is ENHRY and CDR2 is SYGVKD. This CDR3 region has 12 residues. Trimming took off 2 bases at V and 3 bases at J, with 4 bases between the two ends. The CDR3 loop is CAISEGDTEAFF. The CDR3 DNA sequence: TGTGCCATCAGTGAGGGGGACACTGAAGCTTTCTTT.

The chain links TRBV6-1 to TRBJ1-4; D is ambiguous. CDR1 MNHNS and CDR2 SASEGT come from the germline V gene. The V gene lost 2 bases and the J gene lost 0 bases, with 13 bases spanning the gap. The CDR3 length is 17 residues. The CDR3 protein is CASSERASSATNEKLFF. CDR3 nucleotides: TGTGCCAGCAGTGAAAGGGCTTCGTCGGCAACTAATGAAAAACTGTTTTTT.

The chain is built from TRBV7-8 and TRBJ2-6, with D perhaps matching TRBD1 (6 bases). The CDR3 is 13 residues long. V lost 4 bases and J 11 bases, leaving 12 bases between the germline ends. Germline CDR1 SGHVS, CDR2 FQNEAQ. The CDR3 coding sequence is TGTGCCAGCAGCTCGGCAGGGGACCACGTCCTGACTTTC. As protein: CASSSAGDHVLTF. Supplemented by reference TRBV7-8 and TRBJ2-6, the full variable domain reads GAGVSQSPRYKVAKRGQDVALRCDPISGHVSLFWYQQALGQGPEFLTYFQNEAQLDKSGLPSDRFFAERPEGSVSTLKIQRTQQEDSAVYLCASSSAGDHVLTFGAGSRLTVL.

The J gene is TRBJ2-1, the V gene TRBV7-2; D is uncertain. The CDR3 runs to 11 residues. V gave up 5 bases and J gave up 12 bases, with 11 bases separating them. Germline-derived CDR1 and CDR2 are SGHTA and FQGNSA. The CDR3 loop reads CASSLGWGQFF. DNA for the CDR3: TGTGCCAGCAGCCTAGGGTGGGGGCAGTTCTTC.

This clonotype has at least ten counts. The chain uses TRBV5-1 and TRBJ2-3, with 8 bases lining up with TRBD2. Germline-derived CDR1 and CDR2 are SGHRS and YFSETQ. This CDR3 region has 16 residues. Trimming took 0 bases from V and 0 from J; bases not matched to a gene: 3. The CDR3 DNA follows: TGCGCCAGCAGCTTGGCCTTAGCGGGGAGCACAGATACGCAGTATTTT. Encoded protein: CASSLALAGSTDTQYF. Filled out from reference TRBV5-1 and TRBJ2-3, the complete variable domain reads KAGVTQTPRYLIKTRGQQVTLSCSPISGHRSVSWYQQTPGQGLQFLFEYFSETQRNKGNFPGRFSGRQFSNSRSEMNVSTLELGDSALYLCASSLALAGSTDTQYFGPGTRLTVL.

This rearrangement joins TRBV20-1 to TRBJ1-2; possible D gene TRBD1, 5 bases. CDR1 is DFQATT, CDR2 SNEGSKA, per germline (reference sequence). The CDR3 totals 14 residues. V shed 6 bases and J shed 6 bases, with 20 bases lying between them. The CDR3, as DNA: TGCAGTGCCCGGGCCCTTGGGACCGCCGATGGCTACACCTTC. Residues: CSARALGTADGYTF.

Only a few counts were recorded for this clonotype. This chain joins TRBV5-1 and TRBJ2-3; D gene uncertain. Germline V gene lookup returns CDR1 SGHRS and CDR2 YFSETQ. This CDR3 comprises 16 residues. The germline V and J ends were trimmed by 0 bases and 0 bases, with 11 bases remaining between them. CDR3 in DNA: TGCGCCAGCAGCTTGGCCAATTCGGCTAGCACAGATACGCAGTATTTT. This codes for CASSLANSASTDTQYF. Together with reference TRBV5-1 and TRBJ2-3, the CDR3 gives the full variable domain: KAGVTQTPRYLIKTRGQQVTLSCSPISGHRSVSWYQQTPGQGLQFLFEYFSETQRNKGNFPGRFSGRQFSNSRSEMNVSTLELGDSALYLCASSLANSASTDTQYFGPGTRLTVL.

This clonotype was observed many times. This chain links TRBV23-1 with TRBJ2-7; 9 bases map to TRBD1. TRBV23-1 is given ORF status, its function remaining uncertain. Trimming at V came to 4 bases and at J to 3 bases, leaving 4 bases not matched to a gene. The length of the CDR3 is 14 residues. The CDR3 DNA sequence: TGCGCCAGCAGTCCCCGGGACAGGGACTACGAGCAGTACTTC. As protein: CASSPRDRDYEQYF.

Regarding this clonotype: The junction shows a germline mismatch at one end, possibly a read error. The chain employs TRBV4-2 and TRBJ1-3, with D maybe TRBD1 (5 bases). Germline V lookup: CDR1 LGHNA, CDR2 YNFKEQ. This CDR3 is built from 14 residues. The DNA for the CDR3 is TGTGCCAGCAGCCAAGACCTTGGGACGTACACCACATATTTT. Its protein is CASSQDLGTYTTYF.

The chain links TRBV5-1 to TRBJ2-7; 12 bases are shared with TRBD1. The CDR3 totals 16 residues. Unmatched junction bases numbered 7, after V lost 4 bases and J lost 2 bases. In germline, CDR1 is SGHRS, CDR2 YFSETQ. The DNA of the CDR3 is TGCGCCAGCAGCGTTGGGACAGGGGGCACGACCTACGAGCAGTACTTC. This translates into CASSVGTGGTTYEQYF.

This clonotype was seen more than once but under ten times. The chain employs TRBV18 and TRBJ2-1, with 12 bases identical to TRBD1. Per germline, CDR1 KGHSH and CDR2 LQKENI. With V trimmed by 5 bases and J by 7 bases, 3 bases remained unmatched. This CDR3 has 14 residues. This CDR3 reads CASSMGQGANEQFF. DNA of the CDR3: TGTGCCAGCTCAATGGGACAGGGGGCAAATGAGCAGTTCTTC.

This clonotype was counted between two and nine times. The chain links TRBV3-1 to TRBJ1-1; perhaps TRBD1 as D (5 bases). Germline V lookup: CDR1 LGHDT, CDR2 YNNKEL (reference sequence). This CDR3 region has 13 residues. V gave up 2 bases and J gave up 5 bases, with 9 bases separating them. CDR3: CASSQLQGTEAFF. CDR3 sequence (DNA): TGTGCCAGCAGCCAATTGCAGGGAACTGAAGCTTTCTTT.

This clonotype occurred many times. The chain recombines TRBV5-6 with TRBJ2-5, with D uncertain. Germline assignment: CDR1 SGHDT and CDR2 YYEEEE. Trimming took 4 bases from V and 2 from J, leaving 3 bases between them. CDR3 size: 11 residues. The CDR3 DNA sequence: TGTGCCAGCAGCGATCAAGAGACCCAGTACTTC. Translated, it gives CASSDQETQYF. The full variable domain, completed using reference TRBV5-6 and TRBJ2-5, is DAGVTQSPTHLIKTRGQQVTLRCSPKSGHDTVSWYQQALGQGPQFIFQYYEEEERQRGNFPDRFSGHQFPNYSSELNVNALLLGDSALYLCASSDQETQYFGPGTRLLVL.

This clonotype showed up just a few times. CDR3 coding DNA: TGTGCCAGCACAATAGCGGGGGCGGAGACCCAGTACTTC. Amino acids: CASTIAGAETQYF. The V call is TRBV7-6, the J call TRBJ2-5; 9 bases map to TRBD2. This CDR3 has 13 residues. Unmatched junction bases numbered 5, after V lost 7 bases and J lost 5 bases. Germline assignment: CDR1 SGHVS and CDR2 FNYEAQ.

This clonotype came up a few times. This rearrangement joins TRBV2 to TRBJ2-1, with D possibly being TRBD2 (6 bases). V was cut by 5 bases and J by 10 bases, with 12 bases left in between. Germline V lookup: CDR1 SNHLY, CDR2 FYNNEI. The CDR3 runs 12 residues. As DNA, the CDR3 is TGTGCCAGCAGTTCGCTAGCGAAAGAGCAGTTCTTC. It specifies CASSSLAKEQFF.

The CDR3 sequence: CASSLGSGPSGYTF. The CDR3 DNA follows: TGCGCCAGCAGCCTAGGTTCCGGGCCCTCTGGCTACACCTTC. V and J are TRBV5-1 and TRBJ1-2; D is unclear. The CDR3 has 14 residues. V was clipped by 4 bases and J by 7 bases, with 17 bases between them. Germline-derived CDR1 and CDR2 are SGHRS and YFSETQ. Looking up the rest from reference TRBV5-1 and TRBJ1-2 gives the full variable domain: KAGVTQTPRYLIKTRGQQVTLSCSPISGHRSVSWYQQTPGQGLQFLFEYFSETQRNKGNFPGRFSGRQFSNSRSEMNVSTLELGDSALYLCASSLGSGPSGYTFGSGTRLTVV.

This clonotype was observed at least ten times. The chain carries TRBV28 and TRBJ2-3, with D possibly TRBD1 on 5 matching bases. The germline V gene has CDR1 MDHEN and CDR2 SYDVKM. This CDR3 contains 14 residues. V lost 4 bases, J lost 1 base, and 9 bases lay in between. The CDR3 DNA sequence: TGTGCCAGCAGTTACTCGACAGGCACAGATACGCAGTATTTT. It is translated as CASSYSTGTDTQYF.

This clonotype occurred a few times. The chain has TRBV4-2 and TRBJ1-2; no clear D. V was trimmed by 1 base and J by 4 bases, leaving 13 bases between them. Germline CDR1 and CDR2: LGHNA and YNFKEQ. The CDR3 spans 15 residues. The CDR3 loop is CASSQASGTRYGYTF. CDR3 in DNA: TGTGCCAGCAGCCAAGCATCAGGTACTCGCTATGGCTACACCTTC.